The next 24 T cell receptor beta chains were all read from a single sample in a study of T cells in Graves' hyperthyroidism and ophthalmopathy. Amplified TCR beta CDR3 regions came from RNA transcripts. HTBI primers were the set used in a first-round RT-PCR of the TCR CDR3. TCRdb reprocessed the multiplex PCR reads via MiXCR and lists one record per CDR3 protein. The sample holds about 620,000 distinct CDR3 sequences, about 16% seen once. Sequenced sample: blood. The receptors shown here come from a woman aged 30 to 39 with Graves' hyperthyroidism.

The chain couples TRBV11-2 to TRBJ2-1; the match to TRBD2 covers 10 bases. Germline CDR1 is SGHAT and CDR2 is FQNNGV. The CDR3 has 21 residues. V lost 5 bases to trimming and J lost 0 bases; unmatched junction nucleotides: 19. The CDR3, as DNA: TGTGCCAGCAGCCTATTACGGCGTTGGACTAGCGGACTGAGCTCCTACAATGAGCAGTTCTTC. The encoded protein is CASSLLRRWTSGLSSYNEQFF.

This clonotype occurred a few times. CDR3 nucleotide sequence: TGTGCCAGCAGCCTTAGACAGGTGTTGGTTCCTTACACTGAAGCTTTCTTT. Translating gives CASSLRQVLVPYTEAFF. The chain carries TRBV3-1 and TRBJ1-1; D is perhaps TRBD1 (6 bases). This CDR3 contains 17 residues. V lost 4 bases and J 3 bases, leaving 21 bases between the germline ends. Germline V gene lookup returns CDR1 LGHDT and CDR2 YNNKEL (reference sequence).

This clonotype was observed a few times. The V gene is TRBV10-3, the J gene TRBJ2-2, with unresolved D. The CDR3 runs to 12 residues. The germline V gene encodes CDR1 ENHRY and CDR2 SYGVKD. Trimming removed 8 bases at V and 4 bases at J, with 8 bases between. The CDR3 sequence: CAIGRSTGELFF. For the CDR3, the DNA is TGTGCCATCGGACGTAGCACCGGGGAGCTGTTTTTT.

The chain couples TRBV27 to TRBJ2-2, with unresolved D. CDR3 length equals 14 residues. V was clipped by 3 bases and J by 5 bases, with 10 bases between them. Germline CDR1 and CDR2: MNHEY and SMNVEV (reference sequence). The CDR3 loop is CASSFTWGTGELFF. In nucleotides, the CDR3 is TGTGCCAGCAGTTTTACTTGGGGAACCGGGGAGCTGTTTTTT.

The chain recombines TRBV12-3 or TRBV12-4 with TRBJ2-7, with 7 bases fitting TRBD2. The J segment lost 2 bases and the V segment lost 0 bases, leaving 7 bases of the junction unmatched. CDR3 size: 16 residues. The chain's CDR3 is CASSLAQLAEAYEQYF. DNA for the CDR3: TGTGCCAGCAGTTTAGCGCAGCTAGCGGAGGCCTACGAGCAGTACTTC.

The rearrangement uses TRBV6-1 and TRBJ1-1; D remains unclear. Germline values: CDR1 MNHNS, CDR2 SASEGT. This CDR3 has 14 residues. V lost 3 bases and J 1 base, leaving 9 bases between the germline ends. The CDR3 spells CASSELAENTEAFF. For the CDR3, the DNA is TGTGCCAGCAGTGAGTTGGCGGAGAACACTGAAGCTTTCTTT.

The chain carries TRBV7-9 and TRBJ2-3; D unresolved. The CDR3 loop spans 16 amino acids. V was pared by 3 bases and J by 0 bases, with 13 bases between. CDR1 is SEHNR, CDR2 FQNEAQ, per germline (reference sequence). CDR3 nucleotides: TGTGCCAGCAGCTTCTCCCGACACGCTAGCACAGATACGCAGTATTTT. This translates into CASSFSRHASTDTQYF.

This clonotype was seen repeatedly, ten times or more. V gene TRBV6-1 combines with J gene TRBJ1-2; unclear D gene. The CDR3 loop spans 16 amino acids. Germline lookup yields CDR1 MNHNS and CDR2 SASEGT. V was shortened by 2 bases and J by 5 bases, with 18 bases between the two germline ends. CDR3 region: CASSETPLQATYGYTF. In DNA, the CDR3 is TGTGCCAGCAGTGAAACACCATTGCAGGCGACGTATGGCTACACCTTC.

This clonotype appeared many times. The J gene is TRBJ1-1, the V gene TRBV6-1, with D unclear. V was clipped by 6 bases and J by 1 base, with 15 bases between them. Germline values: CDR1 MNHNS, CDR2 SASEGT. The CDR3 sequence is 15 residues long. CDR3 nucleotide sequence: TGTGCCAGCAGGCATACCCGGGCAGGGAACACTGAAGCTTTCTTT. Its translation is CASRHTRAGNTEAFF.

A few counts support this clonotype. V usage is TRBV12-3 or TRBV12-4 and J usage is TRBJ1-5; D uncertain. CDR3 length equals 12 residues. Trimming removed 7 bases from V and 3 bases from J, with 7 bases in between. This CDR3 is CASTHINQPQHF. The CDR3 DNA is TGTGCCAGCACTCACATCAATCAGCCCCAGCATTTT.

This clonotype was detected only a few times. The J gene is TRBJ2-3, the V gene TRBV12-3 or TRBV12-4; 8 positions agree with TRBD2. The CDR3 contains 16 residues. The J segment lost 6 bases and the V segment lost 1 base, leaving 9 bases of the junction unmatched. The CDR3 DNA is TGTGCCAGCAGTTTAGTACGGTCGGGAGGGACGGATACGCAGTATTTT. It translates to CASSLVRSGGTDTQYF.

This clonotype occurred many times. V is TRBV7-9 and J is TRBJ2-7; D uncertain. CDR3 length: 13 amino acids. Germline V CDR1 and CDR2: SEHNR, FQNEAQ (reference sequence). The ends were cut back, 5 bases at V and 3 bases at J, with 11 bases in the middle. The CDR3 DNA is TGTGCCAGCAGCCCCGGTTGGGACTACGAGCAGTACTTC. This encodes CASSPGWDYEQYF.

This clonotype showed up many times. The genes are TRBV11-3 and TRBJ2-7; 8 bases align to TRBD2. This CDR3 region has 13 residues. V gave up 3 bases and J gave up 3 bases; unmatched junction bases: 1. Germline-derived CDR1 and CDR2 are SGHNT and YENEEA. The CDR3 region is CASSFGTSYEQYF. The CDR3 bases are TGTGCCAGCAGCTTCGGGACTAGCTACGAGCAGTACTTC.

This clonotype was recorded many times. The V call is TRBV2, the J call TRBJ1-1; tentative D call: TRBD1 (5 bases). Germline assignment: CDR1 SNHLY and CDR2 FYNNEI. Trimming pared 1 base from V and 6 bases from J, leaving 15 bases between. The CDR3 is 15 residues long. The DNA of the CDR3 is TGTGCCAGCAGTGAAGTGCAGGGAGAGTTCGCTGAAGCTTTCTTT. It specifies CASSEVQGEFAEAFF.

This clonotype was picked up many times. This chain links TRBV14 with TRBJ2-1, with 7 bases that match TRBD2. This CDR3 is built from 15 residues. CDR1 SGHDN and CDR2 FVKESK come from the germline V gene. Germline trimming cut 4 bases from V and 0 bases from J; bases unmatched to any gene: 3. The CDR3 spells CASSLTSASYNEQFF. The CDR3 bases are TGTGCCAGCAGCCTTACTAGCGCCTCCTACAATGAGCAGTTCTTC.

This rearrangement joins TRBV30 to TRBJ2-1; D gene unclear. The germline V gene has CDR1 GTSNPN and CDR2 SVGIG (reference sequence). The length of the CDR3 is 13 residues. Trimming took off 6 bases at V and 0 bases at J, with 9 bases between the two ends. CDR3 in DNA: TGTGCCTGTGTGGACGGCTCCTACAATGAGCAGTTCTTC. Its translation: CACVDGSYNEQFF.

This clonotype was counted many times. V and J are TRBV9 and TRBJ2-3, with D uncertain. The CDR3 covers 11 residues. The V end was cut by 4 bases, the J end by 6 bases, with 6 bases between. The germline gives CDR1 SGDLS, CDR2 YYNGEE. CDR3 nucleotides: TGTGCCAGCAGCTCGCGGGATACGCAGTATTTT. This gives the protein CASSSRDTQYF.

This clonotype was detected many times. V is TRBV10-3 and J is TRBJ2-7, with TRBD2 matching 9 bases. Germline V gene sequence: CDR1 ENHRY, CDR2 SYGVKD. The CDR3 is 13 residues long. V lost 4 bases to trimming and J lost 5 bases; unmatched junction nucleotides: 3. The CDR3 protein is CAISGLAGNEQYF. For the CDR3, the DNA is TGTGCCATCAGTGGGCTAGCGGGAAACGAGCAGTACTTC.

This clonotype came up a few times. The chain recombines TRBV20-1 with TRBJ2-1; D tentatively reads TRBD1 or TRBD2 (5 bases each). V dropped 8 bases and J dropped 5 bases, with 16 bases sitting between them. The CDR3 has 13 residues. Germline lookup yields CDR1 DFQATT and CDR2 SNEGSKA (reference sequence). For the CDR3, the DNA is TGCAGTCCCTTGGGACGAGGCAACAATGAGCAGTTCTTC. Amino acid sequence: CSPLGRGNNEQFF.

This clonotype showed up many times. The chain joins TRBV18 to TRBJ1-1; a weak D match, TRBD1 (5 bases). CDR3 size: 14 residues. Trimming cost V 1 base and J 4 bases, with 10 bases left between them. The germline V gene has CDR1 KGHSH and CDR2 LQKENI. The CDR3 sequence is CASSPRQTSTEAFF. CDR3 bases: TGTGCCAGCTCACCACGACAGACATCCACTGAAGCTTTCTTT. Filled out from reference TRBV18 and TRBJ1-1, the complete variable domain reads NAGVMQNPRHLVRRRGQEARLRCSPMKGHSHVYWYRQLPEEGLKFMVYLQKENIIDESGMPKERFSAEFPKEGPSILRIQQVVRGDSAAYFCASSPRQTSTEAFFGQGTRLTVV.

Ten or more counts support this clonotype. The rearrangement links TRBV11-2 to TRBJ1-6, with D perhaps TRBD1 (6 bases). There are 17 residues in the CDR3. V lost 0 bases and J 9 bases, leaving 18 bases between the germline ends. Germline assignment: CDR1 SGHAT and CDR2 FQNNGV. For the CDR3, the DNA is TGTGCCAGCAGCTTAGAACGAGGACCAGGGGAAGGTTCACCCCTCCACTTT. Protein: CASSLERGPGEGSPLHF.

For this clonotype: This may arise from a read error, as a much more abundant clone is one base away. The chain has TRBV28 and TRBJ2-1; TRBD2 matches 11 bases. The DNA matches TRBJ2-7 better at its end, which makes the J call doubtful. Germline V lookup: CDR1 MDHEN, CDR2 SYDVKM. The CDR3 has 17 amino acids. CDR3 region: CASSLSLAGGPGNEQYF. The CDR3 nucleotides read TGTGCCAGCAGTTTAAGTTTAGCGGGAGGGCCGGGAAATGAGCAGTACTTC.

This clonotype has only a few counts. The DNA for the CDR3 is TGTGCCAGCAGCCATTCGACTAGCGGGTTCTACGAGCAGTACTTC. Amino acid sequence: CASSHSTSGFYEQYF. The chain links TRBV14 to TRBJ2-7; 10 bases match TRBD2. Trimming at V came to 3 bases and at J to 3 bases, leaving 5 bases not matched to a gene. The CDR3 is made up of 15 amino acids. CDR1 is SGHDN, CDR2 FVKESK, per germline.

The genes are TRBV11-2 and TRBJ2-6; 8 bases match TRBD1. The CDR3 runs to 17 residues. CDR1 and CDR2 (germline): SGHAT, FQNNGV. With 3 bases clipped from V and 12 bases from J, the junction kept 16 bases outside the gene matches. CDR3 residues: CASSFGQGRSGAGVLTF. CDR3 coding DNA: TGTGCCAGCAGCTTCGGACAGGGCCGCTCTGGGGCCGGCGTCCTGACTTTC.